The clone carrying this T cell receptor beta chain was seen only a few times. Its antigen remains unidentified. RNA extraction and reverse transcription yielded cDNA as sequencing template. The data were produced by immunoSEQ multiplex PCR, yet TCRdb's version contains in-frame clones alone and is incomplete. The sample records over 150,000 clones, roughly 50% being singletons. The sample is drawn from a study of CD8+ T cells in alopecia areata. Notes on the study in general: Clarity of TCR sharing across patients fell short of that in mice, possibly HLA-related.

The ends were cut back, 3 bases at V and 11 bases at J, with 23 bases in the middle. The CDR3 is made up of 15 amino acids. The germline CDR1 and CDR2 sequences are GTSNPN and SVGIG (reference sequence). Material: CD8+ T cells sorted from blood. The chain employs TRBV30 and TRBJ1-3, with no clear D. This receptor was taken from a human donor in good health. The CDR3 coding sequence is TGTGCCTGGAGGGATTACGGCGGACCCCTCCATGCCATATATTTT. Its translation is CAWRDYGGPLHAIYF.